This T cell receptor beta chain was recorded in a study of cytomegalovirus exposure and HLA in healthy donors. Use of 60 Vbeta and 13 Jbeta primers characterized the PCR. Sequencing was performed with immunoSEQ multiplex PCR; in TCRdb, only in-frame clones are kept and a portion is missing. The sample has about 160,000 clones, about 65% seen once. CDR1 and CDR2 from the germline V gene are SGHRS and YFSETQ. CDR3 length: 13 amino acids. V gave up 5 bases and J gave up 11 bases, with 19 bases separating them. The clonotype was recovered from a woman aged 25 to 39 in good health and CMV-seronegative. The chain combines TRBV5-1 with TRBJ1-2; D unclear. Sequencing input: PBMCs. The CDR3: CASRAEPSSSYTF. As DNA, the CDR3 is TGCGCCAGCAGGGCGGAACCCAGTAGTAGTTACACCTTC.